This T cell receptor beta chain was captured in a study of T cells in Graves' hyperthyroidism and ophthalmopathy. Study-wide results and limits: In the analysis, a 13 V-J model separated ophthalmopathy from stable hyperthyroidism. Blood also carried most thyroid clonotypes expanded above 0.001.

Trimming removed 4 bases at V and 1 base at J, with 10 bases between. Germline lookup yields CDR1 GTSNPN and CDR2 SVGIG (reference sequence). This CDR3 contains 13 residues. This clonotype was observed many times. The target antigen is unknown. The CDR3 regions of TCR beta were amplified from RNA transcripts. First-round RT-PCR targeting the TCR CDR3 was performed with the HTBI primer set. In TCRdb, the multiplex PCR reads were re-called with MiXCR into one record per CDR3 protein. The sample contains hundreds of thousands of distinct CDR3 sequences, roughly 15% of which appear only once. Clinicians diagnosed patients from clinical symptoms, serum thyroxine and TRAb, thyroid ultrasound and orbital computed tomography. From roughly 10 ml of fresh peripheral blood, PBMCs were isolated.

The chain has TRBV30 and TRBJ1-1, with D unresolved. The clonotype comes from a woman between 45 and 60 years old with Graves' ophthalmopathy. The sequenced material came from blood. The CDR3 region has the DNA TGTGCCTGGAATCCCCGGGGGAACACTGAAGCTTTCTTT. Its translation is CAWNPRGNTEAFF.